One sample yielded the 5 T cell receptor beta chains listed below, sequenced in a study of blood T cell repertoires in COVID-19. The protocol was immunoSEQ multiplex PCR, while the TCRdb copy is restricted to in-frame clones and leaves out a portion. The sample carries around 28,000 clones, 80% to 90% recorded once. Input material: peripheral blood. These receptors were taken from a man of 80 years or more with acute or convalescent COVID-19.

The CDR3 DNA sequence: TGCGCCAGCAGCTTGGGTCTTGAGCTATCCACAGATACGCAGTATTTT. This codes for CASSLGLELSTDTQYF. The rearrangement joins TRBV5-1 to TRBJ2-3; D is ambiguous. CDR1 is SGHRS and CDR2 is YFSETQ in the germline V gene. CDR3 size: 16 residues. The V gene lost 0 bases and the J gene lost 2 bases, with 13 bases spanning the gap. The variable domain in full, with the rest retrieved from reference TRBV5-1 and TRBJ2-3, is KAGVTQTPRYLIKTRGQQVTLSCSPISGHRSVSWYQQTPGQGLQFLFEYFSETQRNKGNFPGRFSGRQFSNSRSEMNVSTLELGDSALYLCASSLGLELSTDTQYFGPGTRLTVL.

This chain joins TRBV18 and TRBJ2-2; 7 bases agree with TRBD2. Per the germline V gene, CDR1 is KGHSH and CDR2 is LQKENI. The CDR3 totals 15 residues. V lost 3 bases, J lost 5 bases, and 6 bases stayed unmatched. DNA for the CDR3: TGTGCCAGCTCACCCCCGGGAGGTCGTACCGGGGAGCTGTTTTTT. The encoded protein is CASSPPGGRTGELFF.

The J gene is TRBJ2-3, the V gene TRBV28, with a possible D match to TRBD1 (5 bases). The CDR3 extends over 14 amino acids. Trimming removed 8 bases from V and 0 bases from J, with 12 bases in between. From germline, CDR1 is MDHEN and CDR2 SYDVKM. The CDR3 DNA reads TGTGCCAGCGTACAGGCTACTAGCACAGATACGCAGTATTTT. Translated, it gives CASVQATSTDTQYF.

This chain uses TRBV12-1 with TRBJ2-2; the table assigns TRBD1, which was not confirmed against the DNA. TRBV12-1 is marked as a pseudogene. The CDR3 loop spans 16 amino acids. The chain's CDR3 is CASSLWDSPNTGELFF. In nucleotides, the CDR3 is TGTGCCAGCAGCCTATGGGACAGCCCGAACACCGGGGAGCTGTTTTTT.

This clone has just one count. The chain joins TRBV5-1 to TRBJ2-7, with TRBD2 matching over 8 bases. Germline V gene sequence: CDR1 SGHRS, CDR2 YFSETQ. The CDR3 loop spans 14 amino acids. Trimming removed 5 bases from V and 2 bases from J; junction bases left unmatched: 6. CDR3 in amino acids: CASSESSGPYEQYF. The CDR3 DNA reads TGCGCCAGCAGTGAATCTAGCGGGCCCTACGAGCAGTACTTC.